These T cell receptor beta chains were read from a single sample in a study of T cells in Graves' hyperthyroidism and ophthalmopathy. TCRdb ran MiXCR on the multiplex PCR reads and lists one entry per CDR3 protein. This sample carries more than 95,000 distinct CDR3 sequences, about 50% of them seen once, and the ten largest clones take 20% to 30%. Sequencing input: blood. These receptors came from a man aged 35 to 55 with Graves' hyperthyroidism. CDR3s include the opening cysteine and the closing phenylalanine or tryptophan. The D gene is left open where the match is weak. Rows may omit the clone size; those that give it use once, few, many or a size class.

clone size,V gene,D gene,J gene,CDR3 protein,CDR3 DNA
-,TRBV30,-,TRBJ1-5,CAWSLGARNQPQHF,TGTGCCTGGAGTTTGGGGGCGCGCAATCAGCCCCAGCATTTT
-,TRBV6-4,-,TRBJ1-3,CASGNAIYF,TGCGCCAGCGGAAACGCCATATATTTT
many,TRBV6-1,-,TRBJ1-1,CASSEDSFTEAFF,TGTGCCAGCAGCGAAGACAGTTTTACTGAAGCTTTCTTT
many,TRBV7-2,-,TRBJ2-5,CASSYQETQYF,TGTGCCAGCAGCTACCAAGAGACCCAGTACTTC
-,TRBV20-1,TRBD2,TRBJ2-5,CSAKKLAGVLETQYF,TGCAGTGCAAAAAAACTAGCGGGAGTCTTGGAGACCCAGTACTTC
many,TRBV5-8,-,TRBJ2-7,CASSLKGAYEQYF,TGTGCCAGCAGCTTGAAAGGGGCCTACGAGCAGTACTTC
many,TRBV2,-,TRBJ1-6,CASSGPVSVNSPLHF,TGTGCCAGCAGTGGTCCGGTTTCCGTAAATTCACCCCTCCACTTT
-,TRBV7-2,TRBD1,TRBJ1-4,CASSLSRDSNEKLFF,TGTGCCAGCAGCTTGTCCCGGGACAGTAATGAAAAACTGTTTTTT
-,TRBV19,-,TRBJ2-7,CASSMGARNEQYF,TGTGCCAGTAGTATGGGGGCGAGAAACGAGCAGTACTTC
-,TRBV7-2,-,TRBJ2-7,CASSFTGNEQYF,TGTGCCAGCAGCTTTACAGGGAACGAGCAGTACTTC
few,TRBV7-2,TRBD2,TRBJ2-7,CASSLPTSGGGYF,TGTGCCAGCAGCCTACCGACTAGCGGAGGGGGGTACTTC
many,TRBV7-3,TRBD2,TRBJ2-1,CASSTSGGPYNEQFF,TGTGCCAGCAGCACTAGCGGGGGGCCCTACAATGAGCAGTTCTTC
many,TRBV7-8,-,TRBJ1-6,CASSPGRSIVPLHF,TGTGCCAGCAGCCCGGGCAGGTCGATAGTACCCCTCCACTTT
-,TRBV19,-,TRBJ1-5,CASRKATYSNQPQHF,TGTGCCAGTAGGAAGGCTACGTATAGCAATCAGCCCCAGCATTTT
few,TRBV3-1,TRBD1,TRBJ1-1,CASSNRGHPEAFF,TGTGCCAGCAGTAACAGGGGGCATCCTGAAGCTTTCTTT
-,TRBV11-3,-,TRBJ1-5,CASSQRGGNRYAVFWPRHF,-
-,TRBV7-3,-,TRBJ2-3,CASSLGSLSADTQCF,TGTGCCAGCAGCTTGGGCAGCCTTAGCGCAGATACGCAGTGTTTT
-,TRBV24-1,-,TRBJ2-7,CATSETRGPYEQYF,TGTGCCACCAGTGAGACTAGGGGGCCATACGAGCAGTACTTC
many,TRBV2,-,TRBJ2-1,CASARDFEYNEQFF,TGTGCCAGCGCTCGGGACTTCGAATACAATGAGCAGTTCTTC
many,TRBV20-1,-,TRBJ1-5,CSAGEGGTQPQHF,TGCAGTGCTGGAGAGGGGGGGACTCAGCCCCAGCATTTT
-,TRBV24-1,-,TRBJ1-2,CATSDLGAYGYTF,TGTGCCACCAGTGATTTGGGAGCCTATGGCTACACCTTC
-,TRBV7-9,-,TRBJ2-7,CASSLGVAGVQYF,TGCGCCAGCAGCTTAGGAGTAGCAGGCGTGCAGTACTTC
-,TRBV2,TRBD1,TRBJ1-5,CASSYRGRQPQHF,TGTGCCAGCAGTTACAGGGGGCGTCAGCCCCAGCATTTT
once,TRBV2,TRBD1,TRBJ2-1,CASSRDREAEQFF,TGTGCCAGCAGCCGAGACAGGGAAGCTGAGCAGTTCTTC
many,TRBV12-3/TRBV12-4,TRBD2,TRBJ2-5,CASSQTSGVETQYF,TGTGCCAGCAGCCAGACTAGCGGGGTTGAGACCCAGTACTTC
many,TRBV6-1,-,TRBJ2-1,CASRLTVYNEQFF,TGTGCCAGCAGATTGACAGTCTACAATGAGCAGTTCTTC
many,TRBV20-1,-,TRBJ1-1,CSASTHRALNTEAFF,TGCAGTGCTAGCACACACCGGGCCTTGAACACTGAAGCTTTCTTT
many,TRBV7-2,-,TRBJ2-3,CASSLRAVGSGDTQYF,TGTGCCAGCAGCCTTAGGGCGGTCGGGTCGGGAGATACGCAGTATTTT
many,TRBV2,-,TRBJ1-3,CASRNRGTKDGNTIYF,TGTGCCAGCAGGAATAGGGGAACGAAAGACGGAAACACCATATATTTT